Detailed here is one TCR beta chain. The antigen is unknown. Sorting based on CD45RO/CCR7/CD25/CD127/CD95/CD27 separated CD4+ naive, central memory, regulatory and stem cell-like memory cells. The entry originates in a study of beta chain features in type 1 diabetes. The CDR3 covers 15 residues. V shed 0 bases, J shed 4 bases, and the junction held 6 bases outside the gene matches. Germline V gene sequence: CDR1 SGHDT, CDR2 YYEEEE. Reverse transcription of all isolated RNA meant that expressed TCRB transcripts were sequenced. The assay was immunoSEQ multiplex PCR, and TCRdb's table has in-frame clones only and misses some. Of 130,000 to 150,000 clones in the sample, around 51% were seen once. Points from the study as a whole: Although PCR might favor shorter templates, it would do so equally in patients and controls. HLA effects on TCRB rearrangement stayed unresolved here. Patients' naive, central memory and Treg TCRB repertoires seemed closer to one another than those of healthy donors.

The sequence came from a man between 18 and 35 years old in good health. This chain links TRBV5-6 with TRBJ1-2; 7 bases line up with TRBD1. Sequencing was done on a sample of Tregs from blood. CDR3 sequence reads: CASSLAPGQTYGYTF. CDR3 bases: TGTGCCAGCAGCTTGGCCCCGGGACAGACCTATGGCTACACCTTC.